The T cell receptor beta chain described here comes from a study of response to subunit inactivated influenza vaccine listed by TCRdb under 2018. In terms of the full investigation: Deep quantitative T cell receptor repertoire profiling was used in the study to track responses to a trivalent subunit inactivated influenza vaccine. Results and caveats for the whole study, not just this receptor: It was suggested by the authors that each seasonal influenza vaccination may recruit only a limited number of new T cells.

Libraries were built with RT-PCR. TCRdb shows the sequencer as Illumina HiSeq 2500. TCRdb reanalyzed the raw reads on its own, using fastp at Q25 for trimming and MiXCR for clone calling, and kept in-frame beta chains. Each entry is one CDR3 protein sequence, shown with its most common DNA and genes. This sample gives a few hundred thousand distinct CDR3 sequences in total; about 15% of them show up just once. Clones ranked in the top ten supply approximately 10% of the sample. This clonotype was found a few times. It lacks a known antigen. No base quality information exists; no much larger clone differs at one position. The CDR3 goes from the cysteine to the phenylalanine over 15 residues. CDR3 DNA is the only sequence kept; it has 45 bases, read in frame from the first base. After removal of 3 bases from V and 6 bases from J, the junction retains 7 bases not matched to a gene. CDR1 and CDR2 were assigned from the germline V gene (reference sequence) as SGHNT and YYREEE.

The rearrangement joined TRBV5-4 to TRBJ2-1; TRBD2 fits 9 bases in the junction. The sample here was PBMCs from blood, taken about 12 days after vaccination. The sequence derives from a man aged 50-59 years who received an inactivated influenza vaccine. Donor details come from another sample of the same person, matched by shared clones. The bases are TGTGCCAGCAGCTCCGGGACTAGCCTCCCCAATGAGCAGTTCTTC. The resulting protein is CASSSGTSLPNEQFF.